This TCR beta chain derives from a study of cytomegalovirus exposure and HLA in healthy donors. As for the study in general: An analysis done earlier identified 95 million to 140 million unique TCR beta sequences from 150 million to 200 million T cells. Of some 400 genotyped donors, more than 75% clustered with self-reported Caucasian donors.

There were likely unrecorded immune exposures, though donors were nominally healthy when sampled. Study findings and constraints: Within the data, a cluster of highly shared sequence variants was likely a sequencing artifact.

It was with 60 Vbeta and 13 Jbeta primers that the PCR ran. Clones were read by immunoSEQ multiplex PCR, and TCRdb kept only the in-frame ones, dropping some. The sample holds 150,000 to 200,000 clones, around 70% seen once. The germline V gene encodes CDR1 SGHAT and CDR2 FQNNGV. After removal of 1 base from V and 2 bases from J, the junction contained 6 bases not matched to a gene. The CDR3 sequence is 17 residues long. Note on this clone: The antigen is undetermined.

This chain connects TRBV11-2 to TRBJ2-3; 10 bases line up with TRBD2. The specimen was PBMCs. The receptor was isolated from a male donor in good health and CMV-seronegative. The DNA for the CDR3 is TGTGCCAGCAGCTTAGGGCTAGCGGGGGCGATCACAGATACGCAGTATTTT. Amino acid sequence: CASSLGLAGAITDTQYF.